This TCR beta chain was observed in a study of T cells in Graves' hyperthyroidism and ophthalmopathy. This clonotype was seen repeatedly, ten times or more. TCR beta CDR3 region amplification was performed from RNA transcripts. A set of HTBI primers served as the primers for a first-round RT-PCR of the TCR CDR3. Each CDR3 protein gets one entry after TCRdb re-called the multiplex PCR reads with MiXCR. The profile shows some 600,000 distinct CDR3 sequences, about half of them singletons. The CDR3 covers 14 residues. V was trimmed by 6 bases and J by 0 bases, leaving 8 bases between them. Germline CDR1 reads ENHRY; CDR2 reads SYGVKD.

The material sequenced was peripheral blood or thyroid tissue (not recorded which). The V and J genes are TRBV10-3 and TRBJ2-2; no reliable D call. This receptor was obtained from a woman aged 18-29 years with Graves' hyperthyroidism. The CDR3 DNA is TGTGCCATCAGGAACGCCGCGAACACCGGGGAGCTGTTTTTT. The encoded protein is CAIRNAANTGELFF.